Shown below are 3 T cell receptor beta chains from a single sample sequenced in a study of long-term antiretroviral therapy in people with HIV. immunoSEQ v3.0 was run at survey level. The protocol was immunoSEQ multiplex PCR, while the TCRdb copy is restricted to in-frame clones and leaves out a portion. Seen here are 29,000 or so clones, 90% to 95% observed once, and the top ten hold less than 3%. Sample: unsorted PBMCs, taken around 7.4 years after starting antiretroviral therapy. The receptors derive from a man between 45 and 60 years old with HIV.

The CDR3 bases are TGTGCCAGCAGGGCAGGGGGAACTGAAGCTTTCTTT. It yields the protein CASRAGGTEAFF. The V and J genes are TRBV6-5 and TRBJ1-1, with 7 nucleotides matching TRBD1. The CDR3 loop spans 12 amino acids. V shed 6 bases and J 5 bases; nucleotides not matched to a gene: 3. Germline lookup yields CDR1 MNHEY and CDR2 SVGAGI.

The gene calls are TRBV5-6 and TRBJ2-3; TRBD2 aligns across 8 bases. Germline V lookup: CDR1 SGHDT, CDR2 YYEEEE. The CDR3 is 15 amino acids. The junction had 9 bases not matched to a gene; V was cut back by 4 bases and J by 5 bases. CDR3 in DNA: TGTGCCAGCAGCATGAACGGGGGGGCCCAAGATACGCAGTATTTT. This translates into CASSMNGGAQDTQYF.

This chain links TRBV19 with TRBJ2-1; TRBD1 agrees at 8 bases. V trimming: 7 bases; J trimming: 4 bases; junction bases outside the gene matches: 9. CDR3 length equals 15 residues. Germline values: CDR1 LNHDA, CDR2 SQIVND (reference sequence). The CDR3 sequence: CASTTAGGSYNEQFF. DNA for the CDR3: TGTGCCAGTACCACCGCAGGGGGCTCATACAATGAGCAGTTCTTC. Full variable domain (outside the CDR3, taken from reference TRBV19 and TRBJ2-1): DGGITQSPKYLFRKEGQNVTLSCEQNLNHDAMYWYRQDPGQGLRLIYYSQIVNDFQKGDIAEGYSVSREKKESFPLTVTSAQKNPTAFYLCASTTAGGSYNEQFFGPGTRLTVL.